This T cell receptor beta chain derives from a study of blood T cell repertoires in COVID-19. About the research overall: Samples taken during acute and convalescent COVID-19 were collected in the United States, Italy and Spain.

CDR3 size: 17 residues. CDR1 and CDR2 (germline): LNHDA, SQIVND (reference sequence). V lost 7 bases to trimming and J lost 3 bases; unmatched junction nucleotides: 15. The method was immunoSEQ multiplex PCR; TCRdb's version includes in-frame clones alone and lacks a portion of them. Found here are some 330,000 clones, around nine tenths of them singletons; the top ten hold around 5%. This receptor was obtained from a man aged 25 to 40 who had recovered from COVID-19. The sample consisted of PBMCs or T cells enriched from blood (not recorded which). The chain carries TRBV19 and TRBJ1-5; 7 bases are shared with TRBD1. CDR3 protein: CASIGKTGRTSNQPQHF. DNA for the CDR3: TGTGCCAGTATAGGGAAGACAGGGAGGACCTCCAATCAGCCCCAGCATTTT.